These 18 T cell receptor beta chains came from one sample sequenced in a study of OX40 agonist ivuxolimab in advanced cancers. The assay was immunoSEQ multiplex PCR, and TCRdb's table has in-frame clones only and misses some. The sample shows about 48,000 clones, about 93% of them seen only once. Sample: CD4+ or CD8+ T cells sorted from blood, taken in a trial of the OX40 agonist ivuxolimab. Receptors originate from an adult with an advanced solid tumor such as melanoma, head and neck, liver or kidney cancer.

CDR3 loop: CASSLGGLNEQFF. The CDR3 DNA sequence: TGTGCCAGCAGCTTAGGGGGTCTCAATGAGCAGTTCTTC. The V call is TRBV7-6, the J call TRBJ2-1; D not certain. Germline assignment: CDR1 SGHVS and CDR2 FNYEAQ. The CDR3 runs to 13 residues. Between the trimmed V and J ends, which lost 1 base and 6 bases, there was a span of 7 bases.

This rearrangement joins TRBV4-1 to TRBJ2-2, with D possibly TRBD1 on 5 matching bases. V was clipped by 1 base and J by 7 bases, with 13 bases between them. This CDR3 comprises 15 residues. Germline V gene data show CDR1 as MGHRA and CDR2 as YSYEKL. Here the CDR3 reads CASSQGAGMSGELFF. The CDR3 coding sequence is TGCGCCAGCAGCCAAGGAGCAGGGATGAGCGGGGAGCTGTTTTTT.

J is TRBJ2-1 and V is TRBV15; D is perhaps TRBD1 or TRBD2 (5 bases each). Germline V CDR1 and CDR2: LNHNV, YYDKDF (reference sequence). The CDR3 runs 16 residues. Trimming took 2 bases from V and 12 from J, leaving 23 bases between them. The CDR3 coding sequence is TGTGCCACCAGCAGACCCCCGGTGGGGGACCCCCTGACGCAGTTCTTC. It specifies CATSRPPVGDPLTQFF.

The chain joins TRBV7-9 to TRBJ1-3; D is unclear. Trimming removed 5 bases from V and 0 bases from J, with 8 bases in between. The CDR3 is 14 residues long. Germline CDR1 reads SEHNR; CDR2 reads FQNEAQ (reference sequence). The CDR3 here is CASSTVTSGNTIYF. CDR3 nucleotide sequence: TGTGCCAGCAGCACGGTTACCTCTGGAAACACCATATATTTT. The full variable domain, rest sourced from reference TRBV7-9 and TRBJ1-3, is DTGVSQNPRHKITKRGQNVTFRCDPISEHNRLYWYRQTLGQGPEFLTYFQNEAQLEKSRLLSDRFSAERPKGSFSTLEIQRTEQGDSAMYLCASSTVTSGNTIYFGEGSWLTVV.

This sequence joins TRBV5-1 and TRBJ2-1; D ambiguous. This CDR3 spans 13 amino acids. Germline CDR1 SGHRS, CDR2 YFSETQ. Trimming stripped 7 bases from V and 7 bases from J, with 15 bases between. The chain's CDR3 is CASQTPDGNEQFF. The CDR3 region has the DNA TGCGCCAGCCAAACCCCGGATGGGAATGAGCAGTTCTTC.

The rearrangement joins TRBV6-4 to TRBJ2-3; 9 bases match TRBD1. CDR3 size: 14 residues. V trimming: 5 bases; J trimming: 9 bases; junction bases outside the gene matches: 9. Looked up from germline, CDR1 is MRHNA and CDR2 is SNTAGT. In nucleotides, the CDR3 is TGTGCCAGCAGTCCGGGACAGGGAGAGATGACGCAGTATTTT. It encodes CASSPGQGEMTQYF.

The chain carries TRBV27 and TRBJ2-1; D might be TRBD2 (6 bases). The CDR3 sequence is 17 residues long. The germline V gene has CDR1 MNHEY and CDR2 SMNVEV (reference sequence). Trimming took off 5 bases at V and 0 bases at J, with 17 bases between the two ends. This CDR3 is CASSTSGLSSSYNEQFF. As DNA, the CDR3 is TGTGCCAGCAGTACCTCAGGACTATCGAGCTCCTACAATGAGCAGTTCTTC.

This clone occurred once. This chain connects TRBV19 to TRBJ1-4, with D tentatively TRBD1 (5 bases). CDR3 length: 14 residues. V was cut by 6 bases and J by 3 bases, with 11 bases left in between. The germline gives CDR1 LNHDA, CDR2 SQIVND (reference sequence). The CDR3 DNA sequence: TGTGCCAGTAGCTTACAGGACTCTAATGAAAAACTGTTTTTT. Amino acids: CASSLQDSNEKLFF.

The CDR3 nucleotides are TGTGCCAGCAGCCGGGGGACTAGCGGGCAAGAGACCCAGTACTTC. This gives the protein CASSRGTSGQETQYF. The chain recombines TRBV6-5 with TRBJ2-5; 12 bases map to TRBD2. V lost 6 bases to trimming and J lost 2 bases; unmatched junction nucleotides: 4. The V gene's germline CDR1 is MNHEY and CDR2 SVGAGI. The CDR3 is 15 amino acids.

The V and J genes are TRBV19 and TRBJ1-1; weak D call: TRBD1 (5 bases). V lost 3 bases and J lost 4, with 21 bases in between. The germline V gene encodes CDR1 LNHDA and CDR2 SQIVND (reference sequence). The CDR3 is made up of 17 amino acids. Written as DNA, the CDR3 is TGTGCCAGTAGTATCAAGCTACGTGGGGGGAGAGGCACTGAAGCTTTCTTT. Amino acids: CASSIKLRGGRGTEAFF.

The V and J genes are TRBV28 and TRBJ1-5; D not resolved. Looked up from germline, CDR1 is MDHEN and CDR2 is SYDVKM. Between the trimmed V and J ends, which lost 6 bases and 1 base, there was a span of 13 bases. The CDR3 is 15 residues long. CDR3 region: CASRPLMVSNQPQHF. For the CDR3, the DNA is TGTGCCAGCAGGCCTTTGATGGTAAGCAATCAGCCCCAGCATTTT.

The V gene is TRBV11-2, the J gene TRBJ1-6, with D perhaps TRBD1 (5 bases). The germline V gene has CDR1 SGHAT and CDR2 FQNNGV. V gave up 6 bases and J gave up 3 bases, with 24 bases separating them. The CDR3 covers 19 residues. The CDR3 here is CASSQKPGPPRGYNSPLHF. In DNA, the CDR3 is TGTGCCAGCAGTCAGAAACCGGGACCGCCGAGGGGCTATAATTCACCCCTCCACTTT.

The CDR3 DNA follows: TGCGCCAGCAGCCAAGCGGGGTTATCTGAGCAGTTCTTC. Protein sequence: CASSQAGLSEQFF. V gene TRBV4-1 combines with J gene TRBJ2-1; TRBD2 might be the D (5 bases). The CDR3 length is 13 residues. V dropped 1 base and J dropped 9 bases, with 10 bases sitting between them. Germline V gives CDR1 MGHRA, CDR2 YSYEKL.

The chain joins TRBV6-5 to TRBJ2-1; 8 bases match TRBD1. V was clipped by 6 bases and J by 2 bases; unmatched bases: 6. Germline CDR1 is MNHEY and CDR2 is SVGAGI. CDR3 length: 15 residues. Here the CDR3 reads CASRPQGAAYNEQFF. Here the CDR3 DNA reads TGTGCCAGCAGACCGCAGGGGGCCGCCTACAATGAGCAGTTCTTC.

The gene calls are TRBV25-1 and TRBJ1-2, with D tentatively TRBD1 (6 bases). Per the germline V gene, CDR1 is MGHDK and CDR2 is SYGVNS. Trimming took off 8 bases at V and 4 bases at J, with 14 bases between the two ends. The CDR3 extends over 13 amino acids. CDR3 bases: TGTGCCAGCGGTACAGGGCTCGGCTATGGCTACACCTTC. It specifies CASGTGLGYGYTF.

V usage is TRBV6-1 and J usage is TRBJ2-7; D is uncertain. V lost 5 bases to trimming and J lost 0 bases, with 8 bases between them. CDR3 length equals 13 residues. CDR1 and CDR2 from the germline V gene are MNHNS and SASEGT. CDR3 nucleotides: TGTGCCAGCAGTAACCAGGCCTCCTACGAGCAGTACTTC. It translates to CASSNQASYEQYF.

The chain has TRBV15 and TRBJ2-4, with no clear D. V lost 5 bases, J lost 0 bases, and 11 bases lay in between. The CDR3 is 15 residues long. The germline V gene has CDR1 LNHNV and CDR2 YYDKDF (reference sequence). The chain's CDR3 is CATSGPVLAKNIQYF. As DNA, the CDR3 is TGTGCCACCAGCGGCCCGGTCCTAGCCAAAAACATTCAGTACTTC.

The V gene is TRBV19, the J gene TRBJ1-1, with 11 bases identical to TRBD1. Trimming removed 6 bases from V and 5 bases from J; junction bases left unmatched: 14. The germline CDR1 and CDR2 sequences are LNHDA and SQIVND (reference sequence). The CDR3 is made up of 17 amino acids. CDR3 DNA: TGTGCCAGTAGGGATACCGGGACAGGGGGTCGATGGACTGAAGCTTTCTTT. Residues: CASRDTGTGGRWTEAFF.